A selection of T cell receptor beta chains follows, all from one sample in a study of OX40 agonist ivuxolimab in advanced cancers. This table comes from immunoSEQ multiplex PCR, and its TCRdb copy is limited to in-frame clones, with some not included. This repertoire shows approximately 14,000 clones, approximately 84% found once; its top ten account for about 68%. The sample in question was CD4+ or CD8+ T cells sorted from blood, obtained in a trial of the OX40 agonist ivuxolimab. The receptors come from an adult with an advanced solid tumor such as melanoma, head and neck, liver or kidney cancer. Both conserved end residues are part of each CDR3.

>TRBJ2-3|TRBV15
CATSREAGGSDTQYF
>TRBJ2-3|TRBV5-1
CASSPWTGGGLWRGQYF
>TRBJ1-3|TRBV6-5
CASSASGTTGNTIYF
>TRBJ1-4|TRBV2
CASRTTGLNEKLFF
>TRBJ2-2|TRBV2
CASSEWHRLAVTGELFF
>TRBJ2-4|TRBV9
CASSVGTGIPKNIQYF
>TRBJ2-7|TRBV5-6
CASSALTSDSYEQYF
>TRBJ2-1|TRBV9
CASSSRLAGAPSGEQFF
>NA|TRBV10-2
CASSDSGAVTSSYEQYF
>TRBJ1-6|TRBV30
CAWSRTLSPLHF
>TRBJ2-5|TRBV20-1
CSARDLGTQYF
>TRBJ2-2|TRBV14
CASSQLATGELFF
>TRBJ1-4|TRBV7-3
CASSLNGQTSTTNEKLFF
>TRBJ2-7|TRBV14
CASSQGNSPYEQYF
>TRBJ1-4|TRBV2
CASSSSYRATNEKLFF
>TRBJ1-5|TRBV27
CASSLWGTDQPQHF
>TRBJ2-1|TRBV2
CASRGNEQFF
>TRBJ2-7|TRBV19
CASSSGHRLDLEQYF
>TRBJ1-5|TRBV5-1
CASSLDGEDNQPQHF
>TRBJ2-1|TRBV29-1
CSVEDPTRAYNEQFF
>TRBJ2-2|TRBV5-6
CASSLDQYGTGELFF
>TRBJ1-5|TRBV5-5
CASSLESGDQPQHF
>TRBJ2-1|TRBV10-2
CASSESMWPSSYNEQFF
>TRBJ1-1|TRBV4-1
CASRADLNTEAFF
>TRBJ1-1|TRBV27
CASSLDGSYTEAFF
>TRBJ1-3|TRBV19
CASSWGSGNTIYF
>TRBJ1-5|TRBV4-3
CASSQDSGFRNQPQHF
>TRBJ2-7|TRBV10-2
CASSAGLAYEQYF